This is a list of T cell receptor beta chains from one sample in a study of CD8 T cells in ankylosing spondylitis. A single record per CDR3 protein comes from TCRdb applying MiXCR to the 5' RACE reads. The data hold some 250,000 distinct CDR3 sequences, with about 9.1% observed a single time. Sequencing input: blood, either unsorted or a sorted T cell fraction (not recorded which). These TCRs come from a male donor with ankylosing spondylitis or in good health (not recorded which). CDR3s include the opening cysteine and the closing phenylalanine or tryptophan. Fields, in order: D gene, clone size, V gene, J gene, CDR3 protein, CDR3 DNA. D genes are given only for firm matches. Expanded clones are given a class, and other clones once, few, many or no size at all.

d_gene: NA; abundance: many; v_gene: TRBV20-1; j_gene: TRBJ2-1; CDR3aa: CSARGTGHEQFF; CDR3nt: TGCAGTGCTAGAGGCACGGGCCATGAGCAGTTCTTC
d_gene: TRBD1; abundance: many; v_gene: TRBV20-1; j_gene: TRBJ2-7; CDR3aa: CSARGGGRENEQYF; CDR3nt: TGCAGTGCTAGAGGAGGGGGCAGGGAGAACGAGCAGTACTTC
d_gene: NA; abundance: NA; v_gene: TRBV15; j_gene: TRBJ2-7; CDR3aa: CATSREVSSSAYEQYF; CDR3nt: TGTGCCACCAGCAGAGAGGTCTCTAGCTCCGCCTACGAGCAGTACTTC
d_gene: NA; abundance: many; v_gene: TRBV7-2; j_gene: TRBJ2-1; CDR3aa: CASSPRINEQFF; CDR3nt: TGTGCCAGCAGTCCTAGGATCAATGAGCAGTTCTTC
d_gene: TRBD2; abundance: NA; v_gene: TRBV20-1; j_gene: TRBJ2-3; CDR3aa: CSARAQGVLAGIPSTDTQYF; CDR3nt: TGCAGTGCTAGAGCGCAGGGTGTGCTAGCGGGTATTCCTAGCACAGATACGCAGTATTTT
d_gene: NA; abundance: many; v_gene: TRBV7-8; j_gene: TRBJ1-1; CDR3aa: CASSPAVSGNTEAFF; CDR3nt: TGTGCCAGCAGCCCAGCGGTTTCAGGGAACACTGAAGCTTTCTTT
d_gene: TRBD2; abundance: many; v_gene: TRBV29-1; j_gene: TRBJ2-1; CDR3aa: CSVEEGLAGSNEQFF; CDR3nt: TGCAGCGTTGAAGAAGGGCTAGCGGGCTCCAATGAGCAGTTCTTC
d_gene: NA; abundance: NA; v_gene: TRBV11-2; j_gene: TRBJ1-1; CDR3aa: CASSLKGLRTEAFF; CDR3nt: TGTGCCAGCAGCTTAAAAGGCCTGCGGACTGAAGCTTTCTTT
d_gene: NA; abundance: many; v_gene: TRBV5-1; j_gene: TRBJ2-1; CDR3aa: CASSLSYSYNEQFF; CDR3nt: TGCGCCAGCAGCCTATCTTATAGCTACAATGAGCAGTTCTTC
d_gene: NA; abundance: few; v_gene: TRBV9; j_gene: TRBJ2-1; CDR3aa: CASSVEGVGDNEQFF; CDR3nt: TGTGCCAGCAGCGTAGAAGGGGTAGGGGATAATGAGCAGTTCTTC
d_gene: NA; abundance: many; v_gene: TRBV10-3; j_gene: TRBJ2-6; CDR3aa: CAISEKRAGGANVLTF; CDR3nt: TGTGCCATCAGTGAGAAGCGGGCTGGTGGGGCCAACGTCCTGACTTTC
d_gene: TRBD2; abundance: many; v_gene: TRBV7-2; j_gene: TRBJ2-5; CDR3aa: CASSSGLAGRETQYF; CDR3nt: TGTGCCAGCAGCTCGGGACTAGCGGGAAGAGAGACCCAGTACTTC
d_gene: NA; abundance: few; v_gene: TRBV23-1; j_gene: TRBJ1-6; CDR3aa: CASTRLHFGNHHSPLHF; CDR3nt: TGCGCCAGCACCAGGTTGCATTTTGGGAATCACCATTCACCCCTCCACTTT
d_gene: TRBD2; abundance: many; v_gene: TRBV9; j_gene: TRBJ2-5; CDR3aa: CASSPGGSETQYF; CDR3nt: TGTGCCAGCAGCCCCGGGGGGTCGGAGACCCAGTACTTC
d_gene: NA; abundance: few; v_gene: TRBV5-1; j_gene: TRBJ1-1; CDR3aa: CASSDYMNTEAFF; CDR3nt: TGCGCCAGCAGTGACTACATGAACACTGAAGCTTTCTTT
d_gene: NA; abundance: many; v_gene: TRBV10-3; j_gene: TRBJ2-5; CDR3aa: CAISGQLQETQYF; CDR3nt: TGTGCCATCAGTGGTCAGCTCCAAGAGACCCAGTACTTC
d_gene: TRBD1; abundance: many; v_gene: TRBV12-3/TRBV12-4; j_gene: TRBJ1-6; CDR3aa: CASSLNRGSSYNSPLHF; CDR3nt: TGTGCCAGCAGTTTAAACAGGGGGAGCTCCTATAATTCACCCCTCCACTTT
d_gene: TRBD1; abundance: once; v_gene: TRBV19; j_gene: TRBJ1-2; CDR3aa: CASSAGTGSSGYTF; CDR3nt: TGTGCCAGTAGTGCCGGGACAGGGAGTAGTGGCTACACCTTC
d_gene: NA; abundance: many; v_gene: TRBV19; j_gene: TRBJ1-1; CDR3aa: CASSIVGDSTEAFF; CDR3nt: TGTGCCAGTAGTATAGTCGGGGATAGCACTGAAGCTTTCTTT
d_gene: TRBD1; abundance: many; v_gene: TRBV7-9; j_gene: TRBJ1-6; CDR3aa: CASSPDRGNSPLHF; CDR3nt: TGTGCCAGCAGCCCCGACAGGGGTAATTCACCCCTCCACTTT
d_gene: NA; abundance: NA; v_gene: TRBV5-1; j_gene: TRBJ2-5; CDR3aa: CASSLVAVGQETQYF; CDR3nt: TGCGCCAGCAGCTTGGTAGCGGTGGGACAAGAGACCCAGTACTTC
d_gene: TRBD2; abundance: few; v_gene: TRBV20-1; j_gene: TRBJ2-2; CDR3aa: CTTGAGGSTGELFF; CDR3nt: TGCACCACGGGGGCGGGGGGGAGCACCGGGGAGCTGTTTTTT
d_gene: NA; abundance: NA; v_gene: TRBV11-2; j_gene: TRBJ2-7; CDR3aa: CASSHLGATYEQYF; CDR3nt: TGTGCCAGCAGCCATCTGGGTGCCACCTACGAGCAGTACTTC
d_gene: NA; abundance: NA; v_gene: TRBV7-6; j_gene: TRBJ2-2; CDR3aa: CASSPEELRPGTGELFF; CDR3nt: TGTGCCAGCAGTCCCGAGGAGTTGCGCCCAGGCACCGGGGAGCTGTTTTTT
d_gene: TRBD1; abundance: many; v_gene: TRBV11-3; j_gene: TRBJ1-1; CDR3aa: CASTLDRATTEAFF; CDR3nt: TGTGCCAGCACCCTGGACAGGGCAACGACTGAAGCTTTCTTT
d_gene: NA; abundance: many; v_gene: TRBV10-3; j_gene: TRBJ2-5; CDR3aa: CAISEVQGGETQYF; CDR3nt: TGTGCCATCAGTGAGGTCCAGGGTGGAGAGACCCAGTACTTC
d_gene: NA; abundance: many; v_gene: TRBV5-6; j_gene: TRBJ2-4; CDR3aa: CASSLIQGQRVKNIQYF; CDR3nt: TGTGCCAGCAGCTTAATCCAGGGGCAAAGGGTCAAAAACATTCAGTACTTC
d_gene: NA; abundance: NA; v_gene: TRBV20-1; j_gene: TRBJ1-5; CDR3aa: CRAREGSNQPQHF; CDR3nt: TGCAGAGCTAGGGAGGGTAGCAATCAGCCCCAGCATTTT
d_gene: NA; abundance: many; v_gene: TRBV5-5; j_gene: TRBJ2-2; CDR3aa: CASSLRAGANTGELFF; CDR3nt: TGTGCCAGCAGCTTGAGGGCAGGGGCGAACACCGGGGAGCTGTTTTTT
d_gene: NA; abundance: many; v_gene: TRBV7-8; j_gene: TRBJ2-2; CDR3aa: CASSLRDGGNTGELFF; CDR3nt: TGTGCCAGCAGCTTACGGGACGGAGGGAACACCGGGGAGCTGTTTTTT
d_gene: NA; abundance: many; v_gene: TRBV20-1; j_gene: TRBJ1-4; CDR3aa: CSASGGGYGKLFF; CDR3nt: TGCAGTGCTTCCGGTGGGGGGTACGGAAAACTGTTTTTT
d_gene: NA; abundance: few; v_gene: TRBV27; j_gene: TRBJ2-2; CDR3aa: CASRDAPAAGELFF; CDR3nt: TGTGCCAGCCGGGACGCTCCAGCTGCCGGGGAGCTGTTTTTT
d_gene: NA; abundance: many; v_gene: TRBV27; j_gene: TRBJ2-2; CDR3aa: CASRSSERGVGELFF; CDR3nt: TGTGCCAGCAGATCGTCAGAAAGGGGTGTCGGGGAGCTGTTTTTT
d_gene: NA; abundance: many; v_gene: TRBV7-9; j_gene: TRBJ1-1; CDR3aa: CASSLEWVNTEAFF; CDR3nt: TGTGCCAGCAGCTTAGAATGGGTCAACACTGAAGCTTTCTTT
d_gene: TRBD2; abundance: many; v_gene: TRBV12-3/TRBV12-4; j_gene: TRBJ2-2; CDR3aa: CASSFLTRASGRTGELFF; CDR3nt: TGTGCCAGCAGTTTTCTTACCCGGGCTAGCGGGAGGACCGGGGAGCTGTTTTTT
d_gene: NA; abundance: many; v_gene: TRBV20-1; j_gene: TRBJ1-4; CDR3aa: CSARDWGQAHEKLFF; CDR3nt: TGCAGTGCTAGAGATTGGGGCCAGGCCCATGAAAAACTGTTTTTT
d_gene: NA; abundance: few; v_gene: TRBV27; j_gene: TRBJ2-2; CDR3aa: CARLRGRTGELFF; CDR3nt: TGTGCCCGCCTGAGGGGAAGGACCGGGGAGCTGTTTTTT
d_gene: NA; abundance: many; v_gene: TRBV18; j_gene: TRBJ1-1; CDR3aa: CASSQEILLGAFF; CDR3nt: TGTGCCAGCTCACAGGAGATTCTCCTTGGGGCTTTCTTT
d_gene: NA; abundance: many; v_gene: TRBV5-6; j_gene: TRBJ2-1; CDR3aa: CASSSIRGTGDNEQFF; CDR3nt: TGTGCCAGCAGCTCGATAAGAGGCACGGGTGACAATGAGCAGTTCTTC
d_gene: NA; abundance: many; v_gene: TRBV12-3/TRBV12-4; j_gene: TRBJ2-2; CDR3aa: CASSPQGGLAGELFF; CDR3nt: TGTGCCAGCAGCCCCCAAGGGGGGCTGGCCGGGGAGCTGTTTTTT
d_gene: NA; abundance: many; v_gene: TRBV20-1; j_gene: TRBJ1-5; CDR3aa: CSASPRPLDQPQHF; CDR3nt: TGCAGTGCTTCCCCCAGGCCGCTGGATCAGCCCCAGCATTTT
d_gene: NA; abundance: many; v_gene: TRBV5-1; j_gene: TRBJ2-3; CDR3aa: CASSLQQPTDTQYF; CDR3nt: TGCGCCAGCAGCTTGCAACAGCCCACAGATACGCAGTATTTT